This T cell receptor (beta chain) was profiled in a study of PD-1 blockade in mismatch repair-deficient tumors. Overall study context: All were previously treated, progressing patients with around 12 mismatch repair-deficient cancer types.

Method: immunoSEQ multiplex PCR; TCRdb's copy keeps in-frame clones and lacks some. The sample consists of about 16,000 clones, 65% to 85% of them appearing once. Germline CDR1 reads PRHDT; CDR2 reads FYEKMQ (reference sequence). The CDR3 extends over 11 amino acids. The ends were cut back, 2 bases at V and 8 bases at J, with 5 bases in the middle. This chain uses TRBV13 with TRBJ2-3; TRBD1 is a possible D gene (5 bases). The receptor was isolated from an adult with mismatch repair-deficient cancer. The material sequenced was PBMCs, taken 4 weeks after starting pembrolizumab. Here the CDR3 reads CASSLRGTQYF. CDR3 nucleotides: TGTGCCAGCAGCTTAAGGGGTACGCAGTATTTT.